A single sample gave rise to the 16 T cell receptor beta chains below, sequenced in a study of T cell responses to AZD1222 COVID-19 vaccine. The table came from immunoSEQ multiplex PCR; TCRdb's copy has only in-frame clones and leaves some out. Of under 150,000 clones listed, 90% to 95% were seen once; the top ten hold 2.5% to 4%. The sequencing here drew on peripheral blood, taken on day 0 of AZD1222 vaccination. All receptors derive from an adult in good health.

The table lists this clone with a count of one. The CDR3 loop is CASSLLAGGANYEQYF. The CDR3 DNA reads as TGTGCCAGCAGTCTCCTAGCGGGGGGGGCTAACTACGAGCAGTACTTC. This chain uses TRBV6-2 or TRBV6-3 with TRBJ2-7, with 12 bases fitting TRBD2. After removal of 5 bases from V and 3 bases from J, the junction contained 8 bases not matched to a gene. Germline loops: CDR1 MNHEY, CDR2 SVGEGT. The CDR3 extends over 16 amino acids.

This clone was seen a handful of times. The chain couples TRBV5-1 to TRBJ2-7, with 9 bases identical to TRBD1. This CDR3 contains 16 residues. V gave up 1 base and J gave up 1 base; unmatched junction bases: 6. Germline V gene lookup returns CDR1 SGHRS and CDR2 YFSETQ. CDR3 in amino acids: CASSLNPGTGSYEQYF. The CDR3 bases are TGCGCCAGCAGCTTGAACCCCGGGACAGGGTCCTACGAGCAGTACTTC.

This clone came up once. Other DNA sequences in this sample translate to the same CDR3. The V and J genes are TRBV5-1 and TRBJ2-7; the D is unclear. V lost 0 bases to trimming and J lost 2 bases, with 6 bases between them. Germline V gives CDR1 SGHRS, CDR2 YFSETQ. The CDR3 runs 13 residues. CDR3 sequence: CASSLDRAYEQYF. The CDR3 DNA follows: TGCGCCAGCAGCTTGGATCGGGCCTACGAGCAGTACTTC. The full variable domain, with the rest looked up from reference TRBV5-1 and TRBJ2-7, is KAGVTQTPRYLIKTRGQQVTLSCSPISGHRSVSWYQQTPGQGLQFLFEYFSETQRNKGNFPGRFSGRQFSNSRSEMNVSTLELGDSALYLCASSLDRAYEQYFGPGTRLTVT.

The chain joins TRBV6-5 to TRBJ1-2; weak D call: TRBD1 (5 bases). The germline gives CDR1 MNHEY, CDR2 SVGAGI. This CDR3 contains 13 residues. V lost 2 bases and J 8 bases, leaving 12 bases between the germline ends. The CDR3 is CASSYIGTGGYTF. The CDR3 bases are TGTGCCAGCAGTTACATAGGGACGGGGGGCTACACCTTC.

The chain uses TRBV7-9 and TRBJ2-4; 8 bases align to TRBD2. Unmatched junction bases numbered 8, after V lost 1 base and J lost 0 bases. The CDR3 loop spans 18 amino acids. Germline V gene data show CDR1 as SEHNR and CDR2 as FQNEAQ (reference sequence). CDR3 residues: CASSLDGGETIAKNIQYF. CDR3 nucleotides: TGTGCCAGCAGCTTAGACGGGGGGGAGACTATAGCCAAAAACATTCAGTACTTC. Looking up the rest from reference TRBV7-9 and TRBJ2-4 gives the full variable domain: DTGVSQNPRHKITKRGQNVTFRCDPISEHNRLYWYRQTLGQGPEFLTYFQNEAQLEKSRLLSDRFSAERPKGSFSTLEIQRTEQGDSAMYLCASSLDGGETIAKNIQYFGAGTRLSVL.

The rearrangement links TRBV28 to TRBJ1-1; perhaps TRBD1 as D (6 bases). Between the trimmed V and J ends, which lost 2 bases and 10 bases, there was a span of 23 bases. This CDR3 has 16 residues. Germline assignment: CDR1 MDHEN and CDR2 SYDVKM. The CDR3 coding sequence is TGTGCCAGCAGTTTAGTTGGGACATGGGGACCTACGTCAGCTTTCTTT. It specifies CASSLVGTWGPTSAFF.

The chain carries TRBV9 and TRBJ2-5, with 10 bases aligning to TRBD2. CDR1 and CDR2 from the germline V gene are SGDLS and YYNGEE. CDR3 length: 16 residues. J lost 2 bases, V lost 2 bases, and 6 bases had no gene match. The CDR3 protein is CASSVGASGGQETQYF. Here the CDR3 DNA reads TGTGCCAGCAGCGTTGGTGCTAGCGGGGGACAAGAGACCCAGTACTTC.

Here the CDR3 reads CASSQGGQGNRKGQYF. The CDR3 DNA is TGCGCCAGCAGCCAAGGGGGACAGGGTAATAGGAAAGGGCAGTACTTC. The chain links TRBV4-1 to TRBJ2-7, with 9 bases that match TRBD1. Germline loops: CDR1 MGHRA, CDR2 YSYEKL. Trimming removed 1 base from V and 9 bases from J; junction bases left unmatched: 13. The CDR3 contains 16 residues.

The sample holds one count of this clone. CDR3 protein: CASSPDLSNQPQHF. CDR3 DNA: TGTGCCAGCAGCCCCGATTTGAGCAATCAGCCCCAGCATTTT. The rearrangement links TRBV7-2 to TRBJ1-5; no reliable D call. Germline CDR1 is SGHTA and CDR2 is FQGNSA. The V end lost 5 bases, the J end lost 1 base, and 9 bases lay between the germline ends. The CDR3 runs to 14 residues.

The genes are TRBV6-2 or TRBV6-3 and TRBJ1-2, with a possible D match to TRBD1 (5 bases). Germline assignment: CDR1 MNHEY and CDR2 SVGEGT. This CDR3 has 15 residues. Trimming removed 5 bases at V and 5 bases at J, with 18 bases between. The CDR3 loop is CASSTGHSAGYGYTF. CDR3 nucleotides: TGTGCCAGCAGTACAGGACACTCAGCGGGGTATGGCTACACCTTC.

CDR3 loop: CASSSGLADNEQFF. The CDR3 nucleotides read TGTGCCAGCAGTTCAGGACTAGCGGACAATGAGCAGTTCTTC. The chain couples TRBV27 to TRBJ2-1; 10 bases match TRBD2. The V segment lost 4 bases and the J segment 5 bases; nucleotides outside the gene matches: 2. This CDR3 is 14 amino acids long. The V gene's germline CDR1 is MNHEY and CDR2 SMNVEV (reference sequence).

The chain links TRBV12-3 or TRBV12-4 to TRBJ1-2; no clear D. The V end lost 6 bases, the J end lost 3 bases, and 8 bases lay between the germline ends. This CDR3 is built from 12 residues. The chain's CDR3 is CASRGSHYGYTF. CDR3 DNA: TGTGCCAGCAGGGGGTCGCACTATGGCTACACCTTC.

This chain uses TRBV4-1 with TRBJ2-1, with 7 bases that match TRBD2. Germline V gene lookup returns CDR1 MGHRA and CDR2 YSYEKL. V lost 0 bases and J lost 3; bases outside the gene matches: 5. The CDR3 runs to 16 residues. CDR3 nucleotide sequence: TGCGCCAGCAGCCAAGAAGCTAGCGGATACTACAATGAGCAGTTCTTC. Residues: CASSQEASGYYNEQFF.

The chain recombines TRBV20-1 with TRBJ2-1; TRBD2 matches 11 bases. The V and J ends lost 3 bases and 7 bases, in that order; junction bases with no gene match: 2. The length of the CDR3 is 13 residues. Germline V gives CDR1 DFQATT, CDR2 SNEGSKA (reference sequence). The DNA of the CDR3 is TGCAGTGCTAGTAGACTAGCGGGAAATGAGCAGTTCTTC. Translating gives CSASRLAGNEQFF.

The V gene is TRBV28, the J gene TRBJ1-5; 7 bases align to TRBD1. Germline CDR1 MDHEN, CDR2 SYDVKM. The CDR3 loop spans 17 amino acids. The V segment lost 0 bases and the J segment 2 bases; nucleotides outside the gene matches: 7. The chain's CDR3 is CASSLWWDSVGNQPQHF. Written as DNA, the CDR3 is TGTGCCAGCAGTTTATGGTGGGACAGCGTTGGCAATCAGCCCCAGCATTTT.

The chain uses TRBV28 and TRBJ2-5, with 14 bases that match TRBD2. Germline V CDR1 and CDR2: MDHEN, SYDVKM. The CDR3 has 17 amino acids. Trimming removed 4 bases from V and 4 bases from J; junction bases left unmatched: 8. CDR3 residues: CASSWGLAGAPSETQYF. CDR3 in DNA: TGTGCCAGCAGTTGGGGACTAGCGGGAGCCCCTTCAGAGACCCAGTACTTC.